Below are 22 T cell receptor beta chains sequenced from a single sample in a study of OX40 agonist ivuxolimab in advanced cancers. The table came from immunoSEQ multiplex PCR; TCRdb's copy has only in-frame clones and leaves some out. The sample includes 50,000 to 75,000 clones, 92% of them seen just once. Sample: CD4+ or CD8+ T cells sorted from blood, taken in a trial of the OX40 agonist ivuxolimab. These receptors all come from an adult with an advanced solid tumor such as melanoma, head and neck, liver or kidney cancer.

The rearrangement uses TRBV6-5 and TRBJ2-1, with 8 bases that match TRBD2. Looked up from germline, CDR1 is MNHEY and CDR2 is SVGAGI. With 5 bases clipped from V and 9 bases from J, the junction kept 9 bases outside the gene matches. The CDR3 runs 14 residues. The CDR3 DNA reads as TGTGCCAGCAGTGAAACCGGACTAGCTGCTGAGCAGTTCTTC. Its protein product is CASSETGLAAEQFF.

This clone showed up just once. The chain links TRBV10-3 to TRBJ2-3, with a weak D call TRBD2 (5 bases). Between the trimmed V and J ends, which lost 7 bases and 0 bases, there was a span of 8 bases. Germline CDR1 and CDR2: ENHRY and SYGVKD. The length of the CDR3 is 13 residues. The CDR3 region is CAIKEDSTDTQYF. The CDR3 nucleotides are TGTGCCATCAAGGAGGACAGCACAGATACGCAGTATTTT.

The chain has TRBV9 and TRBJ2-5, with TRBD1 matching 10 bases. CDR1 is SGDLS, CDR2 YYNGEE, per germline. The CDR3 runs to 16 residues. The V and J ends lost 4 bases and 2 bases, in that order; junction bases with no gene match: 8. The CDR3: CASSPRQGASQETQYF. The DNA of the CDR3 is TGTGCCAGCAGCCCCCGACAGGGGGCGAGTCAAGAGACCCAGTACTTC.

The CDR3 protein is CASSLGGMSNTGELFF. The CDR3 DNA sequence: TGTGCCAGCAGCTTGGGGGGGATGTCGAACACCGGGGAGCTGTTTTTT. V is TRBV5-6 and J is TRBJ2-2, with D perhaps given as TRBD1 or TRBD2 (5 bases each). V gave up 0 bases and J gave up 0 bases, with 9 bases separating them. Per the germline V gene, CDR1 is SGHDT and CDR2 is YYEEEE. This CDR3 spans 16 amino acids.

The gene calls are TRBV4-1 and TRBJ2-3; the D gene is possibly TRBD2 (5 bases). The CDR3 consists of 14 residues. CDR1 is MGHRA and CDR2 is YSYEKL in the germline V gene. With 7 bases removed from V and 2 bases from J, the gap between germline ends came to 13 bases. Here the CDR3 reads CASTTSPATDTQYF. CDR3 sequence (DNA): TGCGCCAGCACAACTAGTCCCGCCACAGATACGCAGTATTTT.

This clone was seen a handful of times. The genes are TRBV30 and TRBJ2-2; 7 bases line up with TRBD1. CDR3 length: 13 residues. The ends lost 3 bases at V and 7 bases at J; junction bases unmatched: 5. Germline CDR1 and CDR2: GTSNPN and SVGIG (reference sequence). The CDR3: CAWRKQGIGELFF. The CDR3 coding sequence is TGTGCCTGGAGAAAACAGGGGATCGGGGAGCTGTTTTTT.

The chain carries TRBV5-4 and TRBJ2-3; 8 bases line up with TRBD2. Germline loops: CDR1 SGHNT, CDR2 YYREEE (reference sequence). The CDR3 extends over 15 amino acids. V lost 4 bases to trimming and J lost 2 bases; unmatched junction nucleotides: 6. For the CDR3, the DNA is TGTGCCAGCAGCCCCGCCGGGGGGGCCACAGATACGCAGTATTTT. Translation: CASSPAGGATDTQYF.

The genes are TRBV19 and TRBJ2-3, with no clear D. CDR3 length: 13 amino acids. Germline V lookup: CDR1 LNHDA, CDR2 SQIVND (reference sequence). Trimming stripped 6 bases from V and 4 bases from J, with 11 bases between. The CDR3 bases are TGTGCCAGTAGGCCCCTGGGGTCAGATACGCAGTATTTT. It specifies CASRPLGSDTQYF.

About this clone: A junction end diverges from the germline sequence, so it may reflect a read error. V gene TRBV5-6 combines with J gene TRBJ1-1, with D hard to call. This CDR3 has 13 amino acids. Germline-derived CDR1 and CDR2 are SGHDT and YYEEEE. CDR3: CASSLLRWTAAFF. Here the CDR3 DNA reads TGTGCCAGCAGCTTGTTGAGGTGGACTGCAGCTTTCTTT.

The gene calls are TRBV6-6 and TRBJ2-3; D might be TRBD1 or TRBD2, each matching 5 bases. Germline CDR1 and CDR2: MNHNY and SVGAGI (reference sequence). The CDR3 length is 14 residues. V lost 2 bases and J lost 1, with 7 bases in between. In nucleotides, the CDR3 is TGTGCCAGCAGTTACGTGGGGGGCACAGATACGCAGTATTTT. This encodes CASSYVGGTDTQYF.

In its sample, this clone was seen once. The rearrangement uses TRBV5-1 and TRBJ2-7; TRBD2 matches 10 bases. V shed 1 base, J shed 6 bases, and the junction held 10 bases outside the gene matches. The CDR3 loop spans 16 amino acids. Germline loops: CDR1 SGHRS, CDR2 YFSETQ. The CDR3 region is CASSLLAGVPSGEQYF. CDR3 bases: TGCGCCAGCAGCTTGCTAGCGGGAGTTCCTTCTGGCGAGCAGTACTTC.

The chain recombines TRBV6-6 with TRBJ2-7; D ambiguous. The CDR3 extends over 12 amino acids. Per germline, CDR1 MNHNY and CDR2 SVGAGI (reference sequence). V lost 2 bases and J lost 4, with 6 bases in between. The CDR3: CASSYGQYEQYF. For the CDR3, the DNA is TGTGCCAGCAGTTACGGCCAGTACGAGCAGTACTTC.

This rearrangement joins TRBV5-1 to TRBJ1-3; a weak D match, TRBD1 (5 bases). The V and J ends lost 7 bases and 7 bases respectively, with 9 bases between them. The CDR3 length is 11 residues. Germline loops: CDR1 SGHRS, CDR2 YFSETQ. CDR3 sequence (DNA): TGCGCCAGCGGGGCAGGGAACACCATATATTTT. This gives the protein CASGAGNTIYF.

The V gene is TRBV5-8, the J gene TRBJ1-4, with D tentatively TRBD1 (6 bases). CDR3 length equals 15 residues. Germline V gives CDR1 SGHTS, CDR2 YDEGEE. With 6 bases removed from V and 10 bases from J, the gap between germline ends came to 22 bases. The CDR3 coding sequence is TGTGCCAGCACCGCTTTTTGGGGGGCCGCGGGAAAACTGTTTTTT. Translation gives CASTAFWGAAGKLFF.

V and J are TRBV7-3 and TRBJ2-3; D remains ambiguous. Germline lookup yields CDR1 SGHTA and CDR2 FQGTGA. Trimming removed 1 base from V and 4 bases from J, with 6 bases in between. This CDR3 has 13 amino acids. The CDR3 is CASSLNWADTQYF. The CDR3 DNA sequence: TGTGCCAGCAGCTTAAATTGGGCAGATACGCAGTATTTT.

The chain couples TRBV2 to TRBJ2-7; possibly TRBD1 for D (6 bases). CDR3 length: 15 residues. V was cut by 6 bases and J by 0 bases, with 15 bases left in between. Germline CDR1 SNHLY, CDR2 FYNNEI. CDR3 region: CASRTGTLSSYEQYF. The DNA for the CDR3 is TGTGCCAGCAGGACCGGGACACTGAGCTCCTACGAGCAGTACTTC.

This chain uses TRBV11-3 with TRBJ1-2; TRBD1 aligns across 8 bases. Germline CDR1 is SGHNT and CDR2 is YENEEA. CDR3 length: 13 residues. The V gene end was trimmed by 4 bases and the J gene end by 4 bases; junction bases not matched to a gene: 2. CDR3 amino acids: CASSYDRGYGYTF. The DNA for the CDR3 is TGTGCCAGCAGCTATGACAGGGGCTATGGCTACACCTTC.

On this clone itself: The junction shows a germline mismatch at one end, possibly a read error. This rearrangement joins TRBV6-1 to TRBJ1-2; D gene ambiguous. The CDR3 is made up of 11 amino acids. CDR1 and CDR2 from the germline V gene are MNHNS and SASEGT. The CDR3 here is CASSEVGLHQF. CDR3 DNA: TGTGCCAGCAGTGAAGTCGGCTTGCACCAGTTC.

V usage is TRBV11-2 and J usage is TRBJ2-1; perhaps TRBD2 as D (5 bases). This CDR3 spans 15 amino acids. CDR1 and CDR2 from the germline V gene are SGHAT and FQNNGV. Trimming took off 4 bases at V and 5 bases at J, with 15 bases between the two ends. CDR3 nucleotide sequence: TGTGCCAGCAGCTCGGGGAGCCAGAGGAACAATGAGCAGTTCTTC. Protein: CASSSGSQRNNEQFF.

The chain has TRBV15 and TRBJ1-3; D is undetermined. Trimming stripped 0 bases from V and 4 bases from J, with 19 bases between. Germline CDR1 and CDR2: LNHNV and YYDKDF (reference sequence). The CDR3 is 18 residues long. CDR3 residues: CATSRDLGTGGEGNTIYF. CDR3 in DNA: TGTGCCACCAGCAGAGATCTGGGAACTGGAGGAGAAGGAAACACCATATATTTT.

The rearrangement links TRBV5-6 to TRBJ2-1, with D tentatively TRBD2 (6 bases). This CDR3 is 16 amino acids long. Germline V gives CDR1 SGHDT, CDR2 YYEEEE. Trimming took 0 bases from V and 8 from J, leaving 18 bases between them. Here the CDR3 reads CASSLVSGWPRDEQFF. The CDR3 DNA sequence: TGTGCCAGCAGCTTGGTTAGCGGATGGCCTAGGGATGAGCAGTTCTTC.

V usage is TRBV5-1 and J usage is TRBJ1-5, with 11 bases matching TRBD1. Germline CDR1 and CDR2: SGHRS and YFSETQ. The CDR3 covers 15 residues. After removal of 3 bases from V and 3 bases from J, the junction contained 2 bases not matched to a gene. CDR3 DNA sequence: TGCGCCAGCAGCTCGGGACAGGGGGACAATCAGCCCCAGCATTTT. Translated: CASSSGQGDNQPQHF.